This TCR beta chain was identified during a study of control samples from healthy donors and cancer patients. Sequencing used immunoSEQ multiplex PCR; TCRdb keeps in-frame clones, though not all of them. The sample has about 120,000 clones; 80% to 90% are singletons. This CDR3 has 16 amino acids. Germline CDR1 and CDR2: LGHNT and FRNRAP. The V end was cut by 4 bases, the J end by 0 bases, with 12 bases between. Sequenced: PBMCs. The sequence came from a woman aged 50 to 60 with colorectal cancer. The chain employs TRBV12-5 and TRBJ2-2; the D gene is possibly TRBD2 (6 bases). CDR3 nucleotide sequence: TGTGCTAGTGGTTCGGAGGGGTTTGCGAACACCGGGGAGCTGTTTTTT. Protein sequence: CASGSEGFANTGELFF.